The 27 T cell receptor beta chains below were found in one sample sequenced in a study of T-cell reconstitution after alpha-beta-depleted transplantation in children. Construction of the TCRbeta library involved unique molecular identifiers. TCRdb independently ran MiXCR on the PCR reads; one entry per CDR3 protein. Of 350,000 to 500,000 distinct CDR3 sequences listed, roughly two fifths are singletons. The starting material was PBMCs, obtained before TCRalphabeta/CD19-depleted stem cell transplant. All receptors derive from a girl aged 2-10 years with aplastic anemia, due to receive a stem cell transplant.

CDR3 sequence reads: CSARADPQETQYF. The CDR3, as DNA: TGCAGTGCTAGAGCGGACCCCCAAGAGACCCAGTACTTC. The gene calls are TRBV20-1 and TRBJ2-5; no clear D gene. The V end was cut by 1 base, the J end by 1 base, with 7 bases between. The CDR3 spans 13 residues. CDR1 and CDR2 (germline): DFQATT, SNEGSKA (reference sequence).

The chain uses TRBV3-1 and TRBJ2-5; the match to TRBD2 covers 9 bases. The CDR3 covers 17 residues. Unmatched junction bases numbered 8, after V lost 1 base and J lost 2 bases. The germline CDR1 and CDR2 sequences are LGHDT and YNNKEL (reference sequence). CDR3 nucleotide sequence: TGTGCCAGCAGCCAAGTCGTGGCGGGGGGGTGGCAAGAGACCCAGTACTTC. Encoded protein: CASSQVVAGGWQETQYF.

The V gene is TRBV5-5, the J gene TRBJ1-1; TRBD1 might be the D (5 bases). V lost 0 bases to trimming and J lost 0 bases, with 12 bases between them. Looked up from germline, CDR1 is SGHKS and CDR2 is YYEKEE (reference sequence). This CDR3 is 16 amino acids long. The CDR3 region is CASSLVVGVLNTEAFF. Here the CDR3 DNA reads TGTGCCAGCAGCTTGGTTGTGGGGGTTTTGAACACTGAAGCTTTCTTT.

This clonotype was picked up a small number of times. The chain has TRBV20-1 and TRBJ2-3; 10 nucleotides line up with TRBD1. J was trimmed by 3 bases and V by 3 bases; bases with no gene match: 3. Germline lookup yields CDR1 DFQATT and CDR2 SNEGSKA (reference sequence). This CDR3 has 14 residues. For the CDR3, the DNA is TGCAGTGCTAGCCGGGGACAGGGGACAGATACGCAGTATTTT. It yields the protein CSASRGQGTDTQYF.

The chain uses TRBV5-6 and TRBJ2-2; 10 bases fit TRBD2. Germline V gene lookup returns CDR1 SGHDT and CDR2 YYEEEE. This CDR3 is built from 17 residues. Trimming cost V 0 bases and J 1 base; bases outside gene matches: 3. Here the CDR3 reads CASSLAASGRNTGELFF. The CDR3 nucleotides are TGTGCCAGCAGCTTGGCCGCTAGCGGGAGGAACACCGGGGAGCTGTTTTTT.

This CDR3 reads CASIFPTYEQYF. The CDR3 DNA reads TGTGCCAGCATCTTTCCGACTTACGAGCAGTACTTC. The chain joins TRBV7-2 to TRBJ2-7; D unclear. CDR3 length equals 12 residues. The V gene's germline CDR1 is SGHTA and CDR2 FQGNSA. V was pared by 7 bases and J by 4 bases, with 11 bases between.

This chain links TRBV7-2 with TRBJ2-3; D call uncertain. The V end was cut by 3 bases, the J end by 1 base, with 17 bases between. CDR1 SGHTA and CDR2 FQGNSA come from the germline V gene. The CDR3 contains 17 residues. The CDR3 spells CASSFLHGRPGTDTQYF. CDR3 sequence (DNA): TGTGCCAGCAGCTTCCTTCACGGCCGCCCAGGCACAGATACGCAGTATTTT.

This clonotype was counted between two and nine times. The rearrangement joins TRBV20-1 to TRBJ1-2; D not certain. Trimming left V 0 bases short and J 6 bases short, with 20 bases between. CDR1 is DFQATT, CDR2 SNEGSKA, per germline (reference sequence). The CDR3 runs to 16 residues. The chain's CDR3 is CSARDVAAPGWDGYTF. CDR3 bases: TGCAGTGCTAGAGATGTTGCGGCCCCAGGATGGGATGGCTACACCTTC.

The J gene is TRBJ2-7, the V gene TRBV20-1; 9 nucleotides agree with TRBD2. Germline CDR1 reads DFQATT; CDR2 reads SNEGSKA (reference sequence). The CDR3 spans 15 residues. The V gene end was trimmed by 3 bases and the J gene end by 1 base; junction bases not matched to a gene: 7. DNA of the CDR3: TGCAGTGCTAGCCCCATAGCGGGAGAATCCTACGAGCAGTACTTC. Translating gives CSASPIAGESYEQYF.

This CDR3 is CASSRTRGDSPLHF. The CDR3 DNA reads TGTGCCAGCAGCCGAACCAGGGGGGATTCACCCCTCCACTTT. This chain uses TRBV12-3 or TRBV12-4 with TRBJ1-6; TRBD1 agrees at 7 bases. This CDR3 is built from 14 residues. The trim removed 6 bases at V and 8 bases at J, leaving 7 bases unmatched.

This chain joins TRBV20-1 and TRBJ2-1, with a tentative D call TRBD2 (5 bases). Germline CDR1 is DFQATT and CDR2 is SNEGSKA (reference sequence). V was pared by 6 bases and J by 8 bases, with 20 bases between. The CDR3 runs to 14 residues. The DNA of the CDR3 is TGCAGTGCCCCGGGCCCTGGCAGCGGCGATGAGCAGTTCTTC. Amino acids: CSAPGPGSGDEQFF.

This clonotype was counted at least ten times. The chain uses TRBV20-1 and TRBJ1-1, with TRBD1 matching over 8 bases. Germline V gives CDR1 DFQATT, CDR2 SNEGSKA (reference sequence). The CDR3 loop spans 12 amino acids. Trimming at V came to 5 bases and at J to 1 base, leaving 0 bases not matched to a gene. The CDR3 coding sequence is TGCAGTGCTGGACAGGGGAACACTGAAGCTTTCTTT. Translation gives CSAGQGNTEAFF.

This chain joins TRBV27 and TRBJ2-7, with TRBD1 matching over 9 bases. V gave up 6 bases and J gave up 3 bases; unmatched junction bases: 6. Germline CDR1 is MNHEY and CDR2 is SMNVEV (reference sequence). CDR3 length equals 14 residues. CDR3 sequence (DNA): TGTGCCAGCAGCCAACAGGGGGCGAGCTACGAGCAGTACTTC. It codes for CASSQQGASYEQYF.

At least ten counts were recorded for this clonotype. The chain has TRBV20-1 and TRBJ2-6; D gene unclear. V dropped 2 bases and J dropped 0 bases, with 2 bases sitting between them. The CDR3 consists of 13 residues. The germline gives CDR1 DFQATT, CDR2 SNEGSKA (reference sequence). The CDR3 here is CSARNSGANVLTF. CDR3 bases: TGCAGTGCTAGAAACTCTGGGGCCAACGTCCTGACTTTC.

The sample holds a few counts of this clonotype. The chain combines TRBV7-6 with TRBJ2-3, with TRBD2 matching over 12 bases. This CDR3 region has 16 residues. The germline V gene encodes CDR1 SGHVS and CDR2 FNYEAQ. The ends lost 1 base at V and 4 bases at J; junction bases unmatched: 3. Here the CDR3 reads CASSLGPSGRADTQYF. As DNA, the CDR3 is TGTGCCAGCAGCTTAGGCCCTAGCGGGAGGGCAGATACGCAGTATTTT.

The gene calls are TRBV15 and TRBJ2-3; TRBD2 is a possible D gene (6 bases). Trimming left V 3 bases short and J 1 base short, with 14 bases between. Germline values: CDR1 LNHNV, CDR2 YYDKDF (reference sequence). This CDR3 spans 16 amino acids. CDR3 in DNA: TGTGCCACCAGCAGGGAGGGGCCATTGGGCACAGATACGCAGTATTTT. Its translation: CATSREGPLGTDTQYF. Filled out from reference TRBV15 and TRBJ2-3, the complete variable domain reads DAMVIQNPRYQVTQFGKPVTLSCSQTLNHNVMYWYQQKSSQAPKLLFHYYDKDFNNEADTPDNFQSRRPNTSFCFLDIRSPGLGDTAMYLCATSREGPLGTDTQYFGPGTRLTVL.

This CDR3 reads CASRVLADSYNEQFF. CDR3 DNA: TGTGCCAGCAGAGTACTAGCGGATTCCTACAATGAGCAGTTCTTC. V and J are TRBV27 and TRBJ2-1, with TRBD2 matching 8 bases. This CDR3 region has 15 residues. Germline V gene data show CDR1 as MNHEY and CDR2 as SMNVEV (reference sequence). The V and J ends lost 6 bases and 1 base, in that order; junction bases with no gene match: 5.

For this clonotype: One base away lies a much larger clone, so this may be a sequencing read error. Here the CDR3 DNA reads TGCTGTGCTAGAAGGGCGGGAGCCGGGGAGCTGTTTTTT. Protein sequence: CCARRAGAGELFF. V gene TRBV20-1 combines with J gene TRBJ2-2; 7 nucleotides agree with TRBD2. Per the germline V gene, CDR1 is DFQATT and CDR2 is SNEGSKA (reference sequence). This CDR3 contains 13 residues.

This clonotype was picked up many times. The CDR3 DNA sequence: TGTGCCAGCAGTCCACTCGGCTTAAGGGGGACCCAGTACTTC. It specifies CASSPLGLRGTQYF. The chain carries TRBV27 and TRBJ2-5, with D maybe TRBD1 (5 bases). Germline V lookup: CDR1 MNHEY, CDR2 SMNVEV (reference sequence). This CDR3 is 14 amino acids long. V was shortened by 5 bases and J by 7 bases, with 17 bases between the two germline ends.

The sample holds many counts of this clonotype. V and J are TRBV5-1 and TRBJ1-2, with D tentatively TRBD1 (5 bases). Germline loops: CDR1 SGHRS, CDR2 YFSETQ. Trimming took off 3 bases at V and 7 bases at J, with 16 bases between the two ends. This CDR3 comprises 14 residues. In DNA form, the CDR3 reads TGCGCCAGCAGCTGGGACGAAAAAACGGGTGGCTACACCTTC. The encoded protein is CASSWDEKTGGYTF.

This sequence joins TRBV4-2 and TRBJ2-7, with 7 bases identical to TRBD2. The trim removed 0 bases at V and 0 bases at J, leaving 11 bases unmatched. The CDR3 has 18 residues. The germline CDR1 and CDR2 sequences are LGHNA and YNFKEQ. CDR3 sequence (DNA): TGTGCCAGCAGCCAAGATAAAGGGCTAGCGGATATCTCCTACGAGCAGTACTTC. Amino acids: CASSQDKGLADISYEQYF.

The chain links TRBV25-1 to TRBJ2-7; tentatively, D is TRBD1 (5 bases). CDR1 is MGHDK and CDR2 is SYGVNS in the germline V gene. The CDR3 contains 13 residues. V was clipped by 8 bases and J by 1 base, with 12 bases between them. CDR3 nucleotide sequence: TGTGCCAGCGCCGGCCGACAGTCCTACGAGCAGTACTTC. The encoded protein is CASAGRQSYEQYF.

This clonotype was seen repeatedly, ten times or more. The rearrangement joins TRBV12-3 or TRBV12-4 to TRBJ2-3; D is uncertain. Trimming removed 1 base at V and 5 bases at J, with 7 bases between. The CDR3 length is 13 residues. The CDR3 sequence is CASSLEAGDTQYF. The DNA for the CDR3 is TGTGCCAGCAGTTTAGAAGCTGGAGATACGCAGTATTTT.

This clonotype was observed at least ten times. The chain links TRBV5-1 to TRBJ1-1; 7 nucleotides match TRBD1. With V trimmed by 4 bases and J by 7 bases, 13 bases remained unmatched. Germline lookup yields CDR1 SGHRS and CDR2 YFSETQ. The CDR3 loop spans 15 amino acids. The CDR3: CASSLNSGGVDEAFF. As DNA, the CDR3 is TGCGCCAGCAGCCTTAATTCAGGGGGAGTTGATGAAGCTTTCTTT.

The chain joins TRBV7-3 to TRBJ2-3; D not certain. Germline V gene data show CDR1 as SGHTA and CDR2 as FQGTGA. This CDR3 has 16 residues. Trimming left V 1 base short and J 0 bases short, with 11 bases between. The CDR3 DNA follows: TGTGCCAGCAGCTTAAGAGGCGGAACTAGCACAGATACGCAGTATTTT. Translated: CASSLRGGTSTDTQYF.

The genes are TRBV5-1 and TRBJ2-7; D assignment may be TRBD1 or TRBD2 (5 bases each). Looked up from germline, CDR1 is SGHRS and CDR2 is YFSETQ. The CDR3 consists of 13 residues. The germline V and J ends were trimmed by 0 bases and 7 bases, with 11 bases remaining between them. The CDR3 here is CASSLARGREQYF. In DNA form, the CDR3 reads TGCGCCAGCAGCTTGGCGAGGGGACGGGAGCAGTACTTC.

V gene TRBV5-1 combines with J gene TRBJ1-2; D is ambiguous. The germline V and J ends were trimmed by 0 bases and 0 bases, with 6 bases remaining between them. The germline V gene has CDR1 SGHRS and CDR2 YFSETQ. The CDR3 extends over 14 amino acids. The DNA of the CDR3 is TGCGCCAGCAGCTTGGTACAGTCTAACTATGGCTACACCTTC. As protein: CASSLVQSNYGYTF.